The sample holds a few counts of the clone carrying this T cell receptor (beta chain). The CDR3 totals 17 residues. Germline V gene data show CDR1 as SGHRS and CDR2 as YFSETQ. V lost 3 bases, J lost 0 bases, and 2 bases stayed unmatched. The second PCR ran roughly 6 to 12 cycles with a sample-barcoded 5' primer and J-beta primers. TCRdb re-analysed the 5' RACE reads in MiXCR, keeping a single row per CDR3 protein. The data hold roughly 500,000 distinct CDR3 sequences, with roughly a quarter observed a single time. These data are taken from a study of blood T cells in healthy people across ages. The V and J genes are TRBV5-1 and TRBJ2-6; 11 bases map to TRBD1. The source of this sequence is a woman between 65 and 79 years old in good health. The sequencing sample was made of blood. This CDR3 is CASSYGTGGSGANVLTF. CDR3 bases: TGCGCCAGCAGCTATGGGACAGGGGGCTCTGGGGCCAACGTCCTGACTTTC.